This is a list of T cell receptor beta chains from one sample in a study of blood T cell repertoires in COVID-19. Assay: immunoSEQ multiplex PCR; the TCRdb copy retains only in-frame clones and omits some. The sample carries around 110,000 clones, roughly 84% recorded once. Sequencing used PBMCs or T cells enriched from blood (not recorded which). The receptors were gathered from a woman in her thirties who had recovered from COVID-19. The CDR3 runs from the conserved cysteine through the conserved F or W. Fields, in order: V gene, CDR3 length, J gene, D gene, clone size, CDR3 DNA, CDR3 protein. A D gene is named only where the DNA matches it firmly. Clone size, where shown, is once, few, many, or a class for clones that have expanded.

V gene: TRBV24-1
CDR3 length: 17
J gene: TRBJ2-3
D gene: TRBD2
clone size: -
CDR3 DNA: TGTGCCACCAGTGGGGCTAGCGGGAGGATCCCTGGGGATACGCAGTATTTT
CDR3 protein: CATSGASGRIPGDTQYF

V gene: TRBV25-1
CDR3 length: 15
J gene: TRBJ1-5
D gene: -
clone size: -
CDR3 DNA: TGTGCCAGCAGTGAGGACGGGGATAGCAATCAGCCCCAGCATTTT
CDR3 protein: CASSEDGDSNQPQHF

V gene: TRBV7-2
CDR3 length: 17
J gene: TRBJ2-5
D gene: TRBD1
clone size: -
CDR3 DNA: TGTGCCAGCAGCTTACTAAATTCCGGGACAGGGGGTGAGACCCAGTACTTC
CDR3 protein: CASSLLNSGTGGETQYF

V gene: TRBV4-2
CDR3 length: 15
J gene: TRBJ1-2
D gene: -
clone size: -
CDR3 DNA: TGTGCCAGCAGCCAAGACGACGGACAGCCCTATGGCTACACCTTC
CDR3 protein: CASSQDDGQPYGYTF

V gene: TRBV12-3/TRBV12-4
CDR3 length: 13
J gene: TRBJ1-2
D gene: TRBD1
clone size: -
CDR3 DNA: TGTGCCAGCACCGAAGACAGGGGCTATGGCTACACCTTC
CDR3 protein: CASTEDRGYGYTF

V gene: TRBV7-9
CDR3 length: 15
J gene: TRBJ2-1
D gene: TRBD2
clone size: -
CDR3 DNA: TGTGCCAGCAGCGTACTAGCGGGAGTTTACAATGAGCAGTTCTTC
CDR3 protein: CASSVLAGVYNEQFF

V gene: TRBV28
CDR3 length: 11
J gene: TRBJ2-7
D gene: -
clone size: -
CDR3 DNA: TGTGCCAGCAGTTTAACTCTCGAGCAGTACTTC
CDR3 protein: CASSLTLEQYF

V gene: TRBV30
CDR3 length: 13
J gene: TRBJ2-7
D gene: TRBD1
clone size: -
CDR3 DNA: TGTGCCTGGAACCTTCAGGGGGCGGGCGAGCAGTACTTC
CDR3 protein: CAWNLQGAGEQYF

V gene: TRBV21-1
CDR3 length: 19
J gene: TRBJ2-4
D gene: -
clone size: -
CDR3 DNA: TGTGCCAGCAGGCGCACGATCTCCCGGGTCGTAATCACCAAAAACATTCAGTACTTC
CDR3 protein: CASRRTISRVVITKNIQYF

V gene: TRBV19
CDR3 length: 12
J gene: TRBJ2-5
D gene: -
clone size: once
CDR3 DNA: TGTGCCAGTAGTATAGCGGGAGAGACCCAGTACTTC
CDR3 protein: CASSIAGETQYF

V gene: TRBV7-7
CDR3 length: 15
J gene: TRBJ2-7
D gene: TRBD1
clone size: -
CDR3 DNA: TGTGCTAGCAGCTTGGGCCGGACAGGCGCCTACGAGCAGTACTTC
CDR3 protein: CASSLGRTGAYEQYF

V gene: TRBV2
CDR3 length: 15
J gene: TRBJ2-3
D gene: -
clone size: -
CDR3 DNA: TGTGCCAGCACCCCCCCCCGACAGGGCACAGATACGCAGTATTTT
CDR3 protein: CASTPPRQGTDTQYF

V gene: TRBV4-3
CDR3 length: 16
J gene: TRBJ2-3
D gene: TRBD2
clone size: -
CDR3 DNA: TGCGCCAGCAGCCAAGAGGTCCAGGGAGGGGCAGATACGCAGTATTTT
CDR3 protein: CASSQEVQGGADTQYF

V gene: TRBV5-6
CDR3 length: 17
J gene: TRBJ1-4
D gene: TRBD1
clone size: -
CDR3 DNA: TGTGCCAGCAGCTTGCTTCCCCAAACAGGGGGGAATGAAAAACTGTTTTTT
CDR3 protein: CASSLLPQTGGNEKLFF

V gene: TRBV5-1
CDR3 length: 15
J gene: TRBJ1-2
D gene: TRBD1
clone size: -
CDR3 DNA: TGCGCCAGCAGCCCACAGACAGGGGGCCTGAAGGGCTACACCTTC
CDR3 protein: CASSPQTGGLKGYTF

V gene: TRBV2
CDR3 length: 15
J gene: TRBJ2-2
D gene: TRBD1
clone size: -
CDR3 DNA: TGTGCCAGCAGTCTAGACAGGGGAAATACCGGGGAGCTGTTTTTT
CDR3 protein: CASSLDRGNTGELFF

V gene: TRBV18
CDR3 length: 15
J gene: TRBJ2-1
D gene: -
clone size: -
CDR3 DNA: TGTGCCAGCTCACCATTTGGGGCAGTAGACAATGAGCAGTTCTTC
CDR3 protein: CASSPFGAVDNEQFF

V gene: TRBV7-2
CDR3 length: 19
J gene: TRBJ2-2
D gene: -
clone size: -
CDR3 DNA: TGTGCCAGCAGAGCAATGGACTTTCTTGGACAGCTTAACACCGGGGAGCTGTTTTTT
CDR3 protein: CASRAMDFLGQLNTGELFF

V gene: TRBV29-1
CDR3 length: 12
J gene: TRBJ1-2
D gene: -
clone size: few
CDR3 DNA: TGCAGCGTTGTAGGACCGGGGGGTGGCTACACCTTC
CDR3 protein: CSVVGPGGGYTF

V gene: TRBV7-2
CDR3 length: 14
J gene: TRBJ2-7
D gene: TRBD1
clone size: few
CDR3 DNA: TGTGCCAGCAGCCCGACAGGGGTCGGGAACGAGCAGTACTTC
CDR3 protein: CASSPTGVGNEQYF

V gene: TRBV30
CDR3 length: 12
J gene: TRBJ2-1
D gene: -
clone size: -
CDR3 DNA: TGTGCCTGGAGTGGGACTTGGAATGAGCAGTTCTTC
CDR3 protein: CAWSGTWNEQFF

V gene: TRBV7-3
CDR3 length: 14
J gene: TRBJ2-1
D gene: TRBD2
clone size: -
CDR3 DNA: TGTGCCAGCAGCTTAATTCCTAGCGGCAATGAGCAGTTCTTC
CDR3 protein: CASSLIPSGNEQFF

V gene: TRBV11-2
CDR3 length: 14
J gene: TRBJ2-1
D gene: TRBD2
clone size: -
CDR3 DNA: TGTGCCAGCAGCCTCGGGCGGGAGAGTATTGAGCAGTTCTTC
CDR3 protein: CASSLGRESIEQFF

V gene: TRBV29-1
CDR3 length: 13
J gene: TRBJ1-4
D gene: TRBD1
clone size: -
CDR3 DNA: TGCAGCGCTAAAACAGGGGACGGCGAAAAACTGTTTTTT
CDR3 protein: CSAKTGDGEKLFF

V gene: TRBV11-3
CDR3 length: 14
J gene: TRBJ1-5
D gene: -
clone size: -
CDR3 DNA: TGTGCCAGCAGGGTACAGGGACGGAATCAGCCCCAGCATTTT
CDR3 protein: CASRVQGRNQPQHF

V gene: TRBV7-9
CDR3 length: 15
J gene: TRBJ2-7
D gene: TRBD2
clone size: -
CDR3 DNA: TGTGCCAGCAGCTCGACCGGGACTAGCGGCTACGAGCAGTACTTC
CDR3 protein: CASSSTGTSGYEQYF

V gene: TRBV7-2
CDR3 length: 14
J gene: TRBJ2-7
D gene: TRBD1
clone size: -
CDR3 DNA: TGTGCCAGCAGCCGCGACAGGGGTGTTTACGAGCAGTACTTC
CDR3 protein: CASSRDRGVYEQYF

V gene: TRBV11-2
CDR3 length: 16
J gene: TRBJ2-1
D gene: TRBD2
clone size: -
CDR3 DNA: TGTGCCAGCAGCCGGGTGGCTAGCGGGAGGAAGAATGAGCAGTTCTTC
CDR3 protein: CASSRVASGRKNEQFF

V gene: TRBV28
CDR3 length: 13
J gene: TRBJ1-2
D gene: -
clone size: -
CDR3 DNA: TGTGCCAGCAGTCCGCGGACAAACTATGGCTACACCTTC
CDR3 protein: CASSPRTNYGYTF

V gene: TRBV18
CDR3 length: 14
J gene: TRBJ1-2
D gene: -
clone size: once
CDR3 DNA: TGTGCCAGCTCACCGGCGACGGAGGCCCATGGCTACACCTTC
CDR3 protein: CASSPATEAHGYTF

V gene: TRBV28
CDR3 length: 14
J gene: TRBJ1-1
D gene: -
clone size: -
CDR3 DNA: TGTGCCAGCAGTTTCTTAGACAGGACCACTGAAGCTTTCTTT
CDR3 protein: CASSFLDRTTEAFF

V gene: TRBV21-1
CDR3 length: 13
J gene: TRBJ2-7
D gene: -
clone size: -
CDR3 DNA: TGTGCCAGCAGCAAAGGGGAGAACGACGAGCAGTACTTC
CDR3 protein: CASSKGENDEQYF

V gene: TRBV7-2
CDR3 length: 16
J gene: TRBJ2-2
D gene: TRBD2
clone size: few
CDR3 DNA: TGTGCCAGCAGCTTAGCGGGAGGGCCTATTTTGGGGGAGCTGTTTTTT
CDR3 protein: CASSLAGGPILGELFF

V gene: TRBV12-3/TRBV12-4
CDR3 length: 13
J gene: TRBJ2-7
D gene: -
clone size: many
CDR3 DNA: TGTGCCAGCAGTTTAGTGGGGCGTGGCGAGCAGTACTTC
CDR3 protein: CASSLVGRGEQYF

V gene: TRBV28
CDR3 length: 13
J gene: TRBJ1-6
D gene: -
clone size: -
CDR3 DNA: TGTGCCAGCAGGATACGGGGGAATTCACCCCTCCACTTT
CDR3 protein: CASRIRGNSPLHF

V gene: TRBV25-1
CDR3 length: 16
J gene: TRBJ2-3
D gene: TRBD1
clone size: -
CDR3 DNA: TGTGCCAGCAGTGACGCCCGGGACAGAAGCACAGATACGCAGTATTTT
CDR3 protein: CASSDARDRSTDTQYF

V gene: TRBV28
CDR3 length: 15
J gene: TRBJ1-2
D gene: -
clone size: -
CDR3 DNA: TGTGCCAGCACCTTACTGGGGGCGGACGCTGGAGGCTACACCTTC
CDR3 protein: CASTLLGADAGGYTF

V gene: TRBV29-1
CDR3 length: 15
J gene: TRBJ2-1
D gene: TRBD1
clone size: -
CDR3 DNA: TGCAGCGCGTCAACGGGACAGGGGGCGAACAATGAGCAGTTCTTC
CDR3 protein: CSASTGQGANNEQFF

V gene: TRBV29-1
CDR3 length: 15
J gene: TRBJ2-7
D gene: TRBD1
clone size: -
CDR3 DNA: TGCAGCGTTGATTGGCACGGGGACAGGGGGTACGAGCAGTACTTC
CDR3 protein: CSVDWHGDRGYEQYF

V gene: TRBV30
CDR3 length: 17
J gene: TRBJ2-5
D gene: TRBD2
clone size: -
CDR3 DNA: TGTGCCTGGAACCTAAGGTCGAGCGGGAGGGAGAGGGGGACCCAGTACTTC
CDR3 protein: CAWNLRSSGRERGTQYF

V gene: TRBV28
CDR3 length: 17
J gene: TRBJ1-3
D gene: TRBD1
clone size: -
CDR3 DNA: TGTGCCAGCAGGACTGGGGGACAGGGGTCCTCTGGAAACACCATATATTTT
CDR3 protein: CASRTGGQGSSGNTIYF

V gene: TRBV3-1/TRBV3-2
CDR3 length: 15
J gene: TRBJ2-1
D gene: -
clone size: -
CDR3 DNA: TGTGCCAGCAGCCAAGATGGGACTGCCGCCAATGAGCAGTTCTTC
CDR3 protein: CASSQDGTAANEQFF

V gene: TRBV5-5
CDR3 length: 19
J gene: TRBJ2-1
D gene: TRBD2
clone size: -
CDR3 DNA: TGTGCCAGCAGCTTGTGGAGACTAGCGGGAGGGCCCTCCTACAATGAGCAGTTCTTC
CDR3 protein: CASSLWRLAGGPSYNEQFF

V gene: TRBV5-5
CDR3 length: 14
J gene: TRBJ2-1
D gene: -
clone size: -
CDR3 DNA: TGTGCCAGCAGCTGGGGCACAGGGTCGGATGAGCAGTTCTTC
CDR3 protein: CASSWGTGSDEQFF

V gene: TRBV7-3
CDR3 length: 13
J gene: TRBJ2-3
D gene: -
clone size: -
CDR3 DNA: TGTGCCAGCAGCTTAGAGTTCACAGATACGCAGTATTTT
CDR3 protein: CASSLEFTDTQYF

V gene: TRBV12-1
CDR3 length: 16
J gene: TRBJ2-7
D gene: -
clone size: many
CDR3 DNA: TGTGCCAGCAGCTTTACAGGGGCCGGGGCCAACTACGAGCAGTACTTC
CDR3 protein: CASSFTGAGANYEQYF

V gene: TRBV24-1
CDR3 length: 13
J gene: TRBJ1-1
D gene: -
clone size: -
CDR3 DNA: TGTGCCACCTCTCTGGCAGGGAACACTGAAGCTTTCTTT
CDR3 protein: CATSLAGNTEAFF

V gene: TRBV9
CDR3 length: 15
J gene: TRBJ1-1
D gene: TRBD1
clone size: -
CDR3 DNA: TGTGCCAGCAGCGCCCGGGACAGGGCGGTCACTGAAGCTTTCTTT
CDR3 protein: CASSARDRAVTEAFF

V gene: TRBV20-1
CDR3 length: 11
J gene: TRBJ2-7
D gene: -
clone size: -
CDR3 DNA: TGCAGTTGTAGGACGGGATACGAGCAGTACTTC
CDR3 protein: CSCRTGYEQYF

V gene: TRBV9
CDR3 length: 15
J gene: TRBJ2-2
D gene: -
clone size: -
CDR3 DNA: TGTGCCAGCAGCGCTAGCAGCGGTGTCGCCGGGGAGCTGTTTTTT
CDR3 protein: CASSASSGVAGELFF

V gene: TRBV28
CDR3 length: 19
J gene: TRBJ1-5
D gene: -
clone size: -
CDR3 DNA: TGTGCCAGCAGTTTTGTATATTTAGGTTTAGGGGATTTCAATCAGCCCCAGCATTTT
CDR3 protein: CASSFVYLGLGDFNQPQHF

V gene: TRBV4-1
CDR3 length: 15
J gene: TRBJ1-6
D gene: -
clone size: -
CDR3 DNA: TGCGCCAGCAGCCAAGATCGGTGGGCGAATTCACCCCTCCACTTT
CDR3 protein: CASSQDRWANSPLHF

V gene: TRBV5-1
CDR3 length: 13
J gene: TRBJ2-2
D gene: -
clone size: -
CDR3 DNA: TGCGCCAGCAAGGCGGGCAACACCGGGGAGCTGTTTTTT
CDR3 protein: CASKAGNTGELFF